What follows are 17 T cell receptor beta chains derived from one specimen sequenced in a study of healthy donors' naive CD4 and CD8 T cells. A linear amplification protocol produced the TCR libraries from 500 ng of total RNA. TCRdb re-called the reads through MiXCR, storing one row per CDR3 protein. The data contain about 180,000 distinct CDR3 sequences, 65% to 75% of them singletons. Input material: naive CD4+ and CD8+ T cells sorted from blood, pooled from several donors. These receptors all come from a pool of human donors in good health; the sample pools cells from several healthy donors.

V is TRBV27 and J is TRBJ2-1; D might be TRBD2 (6 bases). This CDR3 has 15 amino acids. V lost 1 base to trimming and J lost 7 bases, with 14 bases between them. The germline V gene has CDR1 MNHEY and CDR2 SMNVEV (reference sequence). The CDR3: CASSLFEVGGNEQFF. The CDR3 nucleotides read TGTGCCAGCAGTTTATTTGAGGTGGGAGGTAATGAGCAGTTCTTC.

This clonotype turned up a few times. This chain's CDR3 is CASVRGSSSYNEQFF. The CDR3 DNA is TGTGCCAGTGTCAGGGGATCCAGCTCCTACAATGAGCAGTTCTTC. V gene TRBV19 combines with J gene TRBJ2-1, with a possible D match to TRBD1 (6 bases). Germline CDR1 is LNHDA and CDR2 is SQIVND (reference sequence). This CDR3 is 15 amino acids long. V lost 8 bases and J 0 bases, leaving 14 bases between the germline ends.

The V call is TRBV20-1, the J call TRBJ2-5; D possibly corresponds to TRBD2 (6 bases). The germline V gene encodes CDR1 DFQATT and CDR2 SNEGSKA (reference sequence). Trimming left V 3 bases short and J 5 bases short, with 13 bases between. This CDR3 region has 13 residues. The CDR3 protein is CSARGGKGETQYF. DNA for the CDR3: TGCAGTGCTAGGGGCGGGAAGGGTGAGACCCAGTACTTC.

J is TRBJ2-7 and V is TRBV6-2 or TRBV6-3; no definite D call. V was clipped by 5 bases and J by 7 bases, with 9 bases between them. This CDR3 is built from 11 residues. Germline CDR1 is MNHEY and CDR2 is SVGEGT. In DNA, the CDR3 is TGTGCCAGCAGTACCCCCAAGGAGCAGTACTTC. It translates to CASSTPKEQYF.

The CDR3 coding sequence is TGCAGCGTTGAAGGATGGTTAACATCCCAAGAGACCCAGTACTTC. This sequence encodes CSVEGWLTSQETQYF. J is TRBJ2-5 and V is TRBV29-1; D not certain. The V end lost 1 base, the J end lost 1 base, and 13 bases lay between the germline ends. Per germline, CDR1 SQVTM and CDR2 ANQGSEA. CDR3 length: 15 residues.

This clonotype was recorded a few times. This sequence joins TRBV20-1 and TRBJ2-2; 10 bases are a match to TRBD1. Germline CDR1 is DFQATT and CDR2 is SNEGSKA (reference sequence). V gave up 5 bases and J gave up 1 base; unmatched junction bases: 1. The CDR3 runs 14 residues. Here the CDR3 reads CSARDRGNTGELFF. The DNA of the CDR3 is TGCAGTGCTCGGGACAGGGGGAACACCGGGGAGCTGTTTTTT.

The chain combines TRBV27 with TRBJ2-3, with D possibly matching TRBD1 (6 bases). CDR1 MNHEY and CDR2 SMNVEV come from the germline V gene (reference sequence). V lost 4 bases, J lost 4 bases, and 15 bases lay in between. The CDR3 runs 15 residues. For the CDR3, the DNA is TGTGCCAGCAGTTCCTTAACAGGGTTTGCAGATACGCAGTATTTT. Its translation: CASSSLTGFADTQYF.

V and J are TRBV27 and TRBJ2-5; 10 nucleotides line up with TRBD1. V gave up 2 bases and J gave up 3 bases; unmatched junction bases: 3. Germline assignment: CDR1 MNHEY and CDR2 SMNVEV (reference sequence). CDR3 length: 15 amino acids. The CDR3, as DNA: TGTGCCAGCAGTTTAGGACAGGGGGATGAAGAGACCCAGTACTTC. Its protein product is CASSLGQGDEETQYF.

The rearrangement joins TRBV24-1 to TRBJ2-1; TRBD1 matches at 10 bases. The trim removed 3 bases at V and 4 bases at J, leaving 8 bases unmatched. This CDR3 contains 17 residues. CDR1 is KGHDR, CDR2 SFDVKD, per germline. The CDR3 coding sequence is TGTGCCACCAGTGATGCGCGTCCGGGACAGGGGTACAATGAGCAGTTCTTC. The encoded protein is CATSDARPGQGYNEQFF.

This clonotype was recorded a few times. The chain joins TRBV27 to TRBJ1-6; tentatively, D is TRBD1 (5 bases). This CDR3 has 12 amino acids. CDR1 and CDR2 (germline): MNHEY, SMNVEV (reference sequence). V was cut by 4 bases and J by 10 bases, with 8 bases left in between. The CDR3 region has the DNA TGTGCCAGCAGTTATGGGGCATCACCCCTCCACTTT. Translated, it gives CASSYGASPLHF.

The genes are TRBV19 and TRBJ2-7, with D uncertain. The germline V gene has CDR1 LNHDA and CDR2 SQIVND (reference sequence). The CDR3 consists of 13 residues. The V end lost 1 base, the J end lost 3 bases, and 7 bases lay between the germline ends. The CDR3 sequence is CASSIASNYEQYF. The CDR3 DNA reads as TGTGCCAGTAGTATAGCCTCTAACTACGAGCAGTACTTC.

This clonotype was detected a few times. The rearrangement uses TRBV5-6 and TRBJ1-2, with 7 bases that match TRBD1. The CDR3 is 13 residues long. V gave up 0 bases and J gave up 4 bases; unmatched junction bases: 0. Germline loops: CDR1 SGHDT, CDR2 YYEEEE. The CDR3 loop is CASSLGDSYGYTF. CDR3 nucleotide sequence: TGTGCCAGCAGCTTGGGGGACAGCTATGGCTACACCTTC.

The chain employs TRBV6-5 and TRBJ2-1, with TRBD1 matching 8 bases. The CDR3 contains 12 residues. In germline, CDR1 is MNHEY, CDR2 SVGAGI. Losses at the gene ends were 1 base for V and 13 bases for J; bases not matched to a gene: 3. This CDR3 reads CASSYYQGAQFF. The CDR3 DNA reads TGTGCCAGCAGTTACTACCAGGGGGCACAGTTCTTC.

The chain is built from TRBV6-2 or TRBV6-3 and TRBJ1-1; perhaps TRBD1 as D (5 bases). With 7 bases removed from V and 8 bases from J, the gap between germline ends came to 20 bases. The CDR3 extends over 14 amino acids. Germline CDR1 is MNHEY and CDR2 is SVGEGT. The CDR3 nucleotides read TGTGCCAGCAACACTCTCACCCGGGGGACGGAAGCTTTCTTT. Its protein product is CASNTLTRGTEAFF.

The chain uses TRBV29-1 and TRBJ2-3; no clear D gene. Trimming left V 5 bases short and J 4 bases short, with 19 bases between. CDR1 SQVTM and CDR2 ANQGSEA come from the germline V gene. The CDR3 spans 15 residues. In DNA, the CDR3 is TGCAGCGTTCTCCTGGCCATTCATCGCGCAGATACGCAGTATTTT. Residues: CSVLLAIHRADTQYF.

The V call is TRBV18, the J call TRBJ2-7, with 9 bases identical to TRBD1. V dropped 0 bases and J dropped 6; count of bases not matched to a gene: 6. The CDR3 extends over 15 amino acids. The germline V gene encodes CDR1 KGHSH and CDR2 LQKENI. CDR3 DNA: TGTGCCAGCTCACCACCGTCGAACAGGGGGCTCGAGCAGTACTTC. Its protein is CASSPPSNRGLEQYF.

The chain is built from TRBV5-4 and TRBJ2-7, with a weak D call TRBD2 (6 bases). The V gene's germline CDR1 is SGHNT and CDR2 YYREEE (reference sequence). V was pared by 4 bases and J by 6 bases, with 11 bases between. This CDR3 contains 12 residues. CDR3 sequence reads: CASSTGESEQYF. CDR3 nucleotides: TGTGCCAGCAGCACGGGGGAATCCGAGCAGTACTTC. Drawing the rest from reference TRBV5-4 and TRBJ2-7, the complete variable domain is ETGVTQSPTHLIKTRGQQVTLRCSSQSGHNTVSWYQQALGQGPQFIFQYYREEENGRGNFPPRFSGLQFPNYSSELNVNALELDDSALYLCASSTGESEQYFGPGTRLTVT.